A selection of T cell receptor beta chains follows, all from one sample in a study of shared clonotypes between healthy human individuals. The protocol was immunoSEQ multiplex PCR, while the TCRdb copy is restricted to in-frame clones and leaves out a portion. The table records 2 million to 3 million clones, approximately 93% of them present only once. Sample: naive CD4+ T cells from PBMCs. The source of these receptors is a young man in good health. Some clones in this sample may be carry-over from other donors' samples. Both conserved end residues are trimmed from each CDR3. For some rows the clone size is stated as once, few or many, or as a class when expanded; others skip it.

V,size,CDR3
TRBV5-4,.,ASSLNIAGGNEQY
TRBV5-4,.,ASSSANRGRDTEAF
TRBV28,once,ASSFVPSSYEQY
TRBV28,.,ASTVGGARGYT
TRBV19,.,ASSAVGGYEQY
TRBV5-1,.,ASSPGLAGVGEQY
TRBV5-4,.,ASSSPLASTSGLYNEQF
TRBV28,.,ASSLGGSPLYEQY
TRBV30,.,AWNTGPGGYT
TRBV11-2,.,ASSSQVYNEQF
TRBV9,few,ASSVGTERVEQY
TRBV28,few,ASHRTANTEAF
TRBV28,.,ASNRFAGGPGNSYNEQF
TRBV4-1,once,ASSLQGAGTSGQETQY
TRBV29-1,.,SVAPSRRLYGYT
TRBV5-8,.,ASSLGLGEQKSNQPQH
TRBV6-5,once,ASSYRTGVGTGELF
TRBV28,.,ASSLVGGGNTEAF
TRBV7-8,.,ASSGFNRGAYGYT
TRBV7-9,.,ASSPTVRRLERTDTQY
TRBV6-1,few,ASSTMTGPGELF
TRBV10-3,.,AIGKGLAGLNEQF
TRBV6-5,once,ASSYSRTTYEQY
TRBV7-2,.,ASSPTGAYEQY
TRBV6-1,.,ASRRRNEQF
TRBV7-3,.,ASSLKSADTQY
TRBV7-8,once,ASSSKNTEAF
TRBV19,.,ASSIDWTGNEQY
TRBV29-1,.,SVEDSWTDTGELF
TRBV4-1,.,ASSIASSYEQY
TRBV18,.,ASSLFRPPEDEQY
TRBV7-9,.,ASSFTVGLQDNEQF
TRBV4-1,.,ASSQVPGGTADTQY
TRBV28,.,ASSFSSGAAYEQY
TRBV27,.,ASSSLGEANYGYT
TRBV5-1,.,ASSLQGHDEKLF
TRBV5-1,.,ASSPQGEVTEAF
TRBV4-1,.,ASRPVLAVYNEQF
TRBV7-9,.,ASSGPSGRTDTQY
TRBV4-2,.,ASRVNKGRVSEKLF
TRBV14,.,ASSQDLGLAGGIYEQY
TRBV6-4,.,ASSEIGGSPSRYGYT